The rows below give T cell receptor beta chains drawn from one sample of a study of yellow fever vaccine responses in identical twins. TCRdb re-derived calls from the RT-PCR reads in MiXCR, one entry per CDR3 protein. The profile shows about 34,000 distinct CDR3 sequences, 45% to 65% of them singletons. This sample comprised T cells from blood (PBMCs), unsorted or a sorted subset (not recorded which), obtained before or after yellow fever vaccination (not recorded which). The receptor source for this set is a woman aged 18 to 35 who received the yellow fever vaccine. The conserved cysteine and the conserved F or W are not part of the CDR3 here. Fields, in order: V gene, J gene, CDR3 protein.

v_call: TRBV7-3; j_call: TRBJ2-1; cdr3_aa: ASSLGLAWEQF
v_call: TRBV2; j_call: TRBJ1-1; cdr3_aa: ASRAGTGNTEAF
v_call: TRBV11-3; j_call: TRBJ1-3; cdr3_aa: ASSLTGGGNTIY
v_call: TRBV11-2; j_call: TRBJ2-7; cdr3_aa: ASSFSGRNDEQY
v_call: TRBV21-1; j_call: TRBJ2-1; cdr3_aa: ASSKKLGFTYNEQF
v_call: TRBV7-2; j_call: TRBJ1-1; cdr3_aa: ASSLALEAF
v_call: TRBV5-1; j_call: TRBJ2-5; cdr3_aa: ASSLGDSTYQETQY
v_call: TRBV5-6; j_call: TRBJ1-2; cdr3_aa: ASSYPNSNYGYT
v_call: TRBV2; j_call: TRBJ2-7; cdr3_aa: ASSVPPRLAGSYEQY
v_call: TRBV18; j_call: TRBJ1-5; cdr3_aa: ASSPQQGYQPQH
v_call: TRBV18; j_call: TRBJ2-3; cdr3_aa: ASSPRLAARTDTQY
v_call: TRBV6-5; j_call: TRBJ2-7; cdr3_aa: ASSYKGGYEQY
v_call: TRBV11-1; j_call: TRBJ1-1; cdr3_aa: ASSLVSDNTEAF
v_call: TRBV10-3; j_call: TRBJ2-1; cdr3_aa: AISESNSGGPYNEQF
v_call: TRBV2; j_call: TRBJ1-5; cdr3_aa: ASGGRVIEPQH
v_call: TRBV2; j_call: TRBJ2-1; cdr3_aa: ASSVRDRWTNEQF
v_call: TRBV4-1; j_call: TRBJ1-1; cdr3_aa: ASSQPGSPMNTEAF
v_call: TRBV19; j_call: TRBJ2-2; cdr3_aa: ASKITGELF
v_call: TRBV12-3/TRBV12-4; j_call: TRBJ1-5; cdr3_aa: ASSPGTYQPQH
v_call: TRBV7-1; j_call: TRBJ2-3; cdr3_aa: ASSSGSAGETDTQY
v_call: TRBV20-1; j_call: TRBJ2-1; cdr3_aa: SARVSGGLNEQF
v_call: TRBV20-1; j_call: TRBJ2-5; cdr3_aa: SARDFGQAYQETQY
v_call: TRBV21-1; j_call: TRBJ1-5; cdr3_aa: ASSKKTGRFDQPQH
v_call: TRBV3-1; j_call: TRBJ1-2; cdr3_aa: ASSPDGNYGYT
v_call: TRBV20-1; j_call: TRBJ1-5; cdr3_aa: SARGSGQRNQPQH
v_call: TRBV11-1; j_call: TRBJ2-1; cdr3_aa: ASSLSSTGAEQF
v_call: TRBV13; j_call: TRBJ1-5; cdr3_aa: ASEVAENQPQH
v_call: TRBV4-1; j_call: TRBJ2-1; cdr3_aa: ASSQARFGEQF
v_call: TRBV7-3; j_call: TRBJ1-1; cdr3_aa: ASSGQPGNTEAF
v_call: TRBV29-1; j_call: TRBJ1-1; cdr3_aa: SVVFGTGRTEAF
v_call: TRBV10-3; j_call: TRBJ2-3; cdr3_aa: AIFSGRGTDTQY
v_call: TRBV28; j_call: TRBJ2-2; cdr3_aa: ASRRSGTGDTGELF
v_call: TRBV11-3; j_call: TRBJ2-1; cdr3_aa: ASSRRARADYNEQF
v_call: TRBV7-9; j_call: TRBJ2-1; cdr3_aa: ASNPGTSGYNEQF
v_call: TRBV25-1; j_call: TRBJ1-5; cdr3_aa: ASSGGGQNNQPQH
v_call: TRBV18; j_call: TRBJ1-1; cdr3_aa: ASSPSTTMNTEAF
v_call: TRBV1; j_call: TRBJ2-1; cdr3_aa: TSNTRGPVYNEQF
v_call: TRBV10-3; j_call: TRBJ2-1; cdr3_aa: AIGLSGRGYNEQF
v_call: TRBV11-1; j_call: TRBJ2-7; cdr3_aa: ASSPDTFYYEQY
v_call: TRBV18; j_call: TRBJ2-7; cdr3_aa: ASSPPVSGGSYEQY
v_call: TRBV13; j_call: TRBJ2-7; cdr3_aa: ASSEVLAGGSEQY
v_call: TRBV13; j_call: TRBJ1-3; cdr3_aa: ASRGTGNTIY
v_call: TRBV6-5; j_call: TRBJ2-1; cdr3_aa: ASSYSASGSNEQF
v_call: TRBV20-1; j_call: TRBJ1-1; cdr3_aa: SVSQSPTEAF
v_call: TRBV4-2; j_call: TRBJ1-2; cdr3_aa: ASSALGGNYGYT
v_call: TRBV18; j_call: TRBJ1-3; cdr3_aa: ASPGSSGNTIY
v_call: TRBV10-3; j_call: TRBJ1-5; cdr3_aa: AISREAGNQPQH
v_call: TRBV28; j_call: TRBJ2-7; cdr3_aa: ASSLGVASGNYEQY
v_call: TRBV19; j_call: TRBJ1-5; cdr3_aa: ASRMDRVSNQPQH
v_call: TRBV11-3; j_call: TRBJ2-1; cdr3_aa: ASSSQRQIMQL
v_call: TRBV10-2; j_call: TRBJ1-1; cdr3_aa: ASNERGMNTEAF
v_call: TRBV5-1; j_call: TRBJ2-2; cdr3_aa: ASSLQGWDTGELY
v_call: TRBV4-1; j_call: TRBJ2-5; cdr3_aa: ASSQGRLSETQY